This T cell receptor beta chain is from a study of neurological immune-mediated disorders. This clonotype ranks as medium-sized. The cDNA was produced through 5'RACE with 10-nucleotide random UMIs. TCRdb passed the 5' RACE reads through MiXCR, listing each CDR3 protein once. Of fewer than 30,000 distinct CDR3 sequences in the sample, over 10% are singletons; the top ten hold 5.5%. J gave up 5 bases and V 5 bases, and 12 bases lay outside the gene matches. The CDR3 loop spans 16 amino acids. Specified time point: technical triplicate 1. The sorted libraries took approximately 1 million CD4+ or CD8+ T cells.

This TCR was recovered from a female donor with HTLV-1-associated myelopathy (HAM/TSP). The chain carries TRBV12-3 or TRBV12-4 and TRBJ2-3; 8 nucleotides align to TRBD2. Material: CD4+ T cells from blood. The CDR3 nucleotides read TGTGCCAGCAGTCCCGGCGCGGGGGGACACTTAGATACGCAGTATTTT. Translated: CASSPGAGGHLDTQYF.